This T cell receptor beta chain was captured in a study of T cell changes during pregnancy in multiple sclerosis. TCRdb's table, derived via immunoSEQ multiplex PCR, lists solely in-frame clones and lacks some. The sample includes about 80,000 clones, 85% to 95% seen only once; the top ten take about 0.22%. The CDR3 is made up of 14 amino acids. Per germline, CDR1 SGHNT and CDR2 YYREEE (reference sequence). Trimming left V 4 bases short and J 0 bases short, with 10 bases between. This chain links TRBV5-4 with TRBJ1-1; D is undetermined. Sequencing used CD4+ T cells from peripheral blood mononuclear cells, obtained before pregnancy. The source is a female donor with multiple sclerosis, enrolled in a pregnancy study. CDR3: CASSLKNMNTEAFF. CDR3 nucleotide sequence: TGTGCCAGCAGCCTTAAGAACATGAACACTGAAGCTTTCTTT.